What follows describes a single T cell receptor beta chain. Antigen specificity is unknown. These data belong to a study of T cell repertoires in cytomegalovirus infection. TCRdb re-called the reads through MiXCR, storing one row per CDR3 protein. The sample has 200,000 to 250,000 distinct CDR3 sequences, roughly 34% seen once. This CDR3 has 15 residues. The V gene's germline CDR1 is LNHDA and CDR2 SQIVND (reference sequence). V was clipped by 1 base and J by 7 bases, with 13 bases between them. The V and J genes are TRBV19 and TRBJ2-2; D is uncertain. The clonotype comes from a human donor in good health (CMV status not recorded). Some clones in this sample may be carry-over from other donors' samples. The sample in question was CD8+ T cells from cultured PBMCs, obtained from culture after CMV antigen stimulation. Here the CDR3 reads CASSIAFVGGGELFF. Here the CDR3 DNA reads TGTGCCAGTAGTATAGCGTTTGTTGGTGGCGGGGAGCTGTTTTTT.